Listed below are T cell receptor beta chains from one sample, sequenced in a study of human T cells and chemical hapten exposure. One entry per CDR3 protein results from TCRdb running MiXCR on the RACE reads. The sample holds tens of thousands of distinct CDR3 sequences, around 10% seen once. This sample comprised whole blood, obtained in connection with sensitization to the hapten diphenylcyclopropenone (DPC). These receptors were collected from a woman aged 45 to 65 with alopecia areata. Some clones in this sample may be carry-over from other donors' samples. Each CDR3 is given with its conserved first and last residue. A D gene is named only where the DNA matches it firmly. Clone size is shown for a subset of rows, as once, few, many or a class of expanded clone.

v_gene	d_gene	j_gene	abundance	CDR3aa	CDR3nt
TRBV19	TRBD1	TRBJ2-2	NA	CASSIGTGGANTGELFF	TGTGCCAGTAGTATTGGTACAGGGGGCGCGAACACCGGGGAGCTGTTTTTT
TRBV5-5	TRBD2	TRBJ2-5	NA	CASSPIAGGEETQYF	TGTGCCAGCAGCCCTATAGCGGGGGGAGAAGAGACCCAGTACTTC
TRBV28	NA	TRBJ2-3	few	CASTRPGLLRDTQYF	TGTGCCAGCACCCGACCGGGACTGCTAAGAGATACGCAGTATTTT
TRBV6-5	NA	TRBJ1-4	NA	CASSEEGLNEKLFF	TGTGCCAGCAGTGAAGAGGGACTCAATGAAAAACTGTTTTTT
TRBV25-1	TRBD2	TRBJ2-3	few	CASSDSGSIDTQYF	TGTGCCAGCAGTGATAGCGGGAGTATAGATACGCAGTATTTT
TRBV7-8	NA	TRBJ1-4	NA	CASSPGQPTNEKLFF	TGTGCCAGCAGCCCCGGACAGCCAACTAATGAAAAACTGTTTTTT
TRBV6-5	NA	TRBJ1-3	many	CASRRGRSGNTIYF	TGTGCCAGCAGGCGCGGACGATCTGGAAACACCATATATTTT
TRBV7-6	NA	TRBJ2-6	few	CASSLTLTGANVLTF	TGTGCCAGCAGCCTAACTCTAACCGGGGCCAACGTCCTGACTTTC
TRBV19	NA	TRBJ2-7	many	CASSSSGHSYEQYF	TGTGCCAGTAGTTCGAGCGGGCACTCCTACGAGCAGTACTTC
TRBV12-3/TRBV12-4	NA	TRBJ1-5	many	CASSSFLNQPQHF	TGTGCCAGCAGTTCCTTCCTTAATCAGCCCCAGCATTTT
TRBV12-3/TRBV12-4	NA	TRBJ1-5	NA	CASSFADWYQPQHF	TGTGCCAGCAGTTTTGCGGATTGGTATCAGCCCCAGCATTTT
TRBV6-6	NA	TRBJ1-5	NA	CASTYQTGRNQPQHF	TGTGCCAGCACTTATCAGACTGGACGAAATCAGCCCCAGCATTTT
TRBV7-9	TRBD2	TRBJ2-3	NA	CASSLRLGAGGPIPTDTQYF	TGTGCCAGCAGCTTAAGGCTCGGAGCGGGAGGGCCGATACCCACAGATACGCAGTATTTT
TRBV6-6	TRBD1	TRBJ1-1	many	CASSYGTGKTEAFF	TGTGCCAGCAGTTACGGGACAGGGAAAACTGAAGCTTTCTTT
TRBV6-2/TRBV6-3	TRBD1	TRBJ2-7	many	CALGTGSYEQYF	TGTGCCCTCGGGACAGGGAGCTACGAGCAGTACTTC
TRBV12-3/TRBV12-4	TRBD2	TRBJ2-5	NA	CASRRLAGAMETQYF	TGTGCCAGCAGGAGACTAGCGGGGGCAATGGAGACCCAGTACTTC
TRBV28	NA	TRBJ1-6	few	CASNRDGNSPLHF	TGTGCCAGCAACAGGGATGGTAATTCACCCCTCCACTTT
TRBV29-1	NA	TRBJ2-4	few	CSVESPVVNIQYF	TGCAGCGTTGAATCGCCGGTCGTGAACATTCAGTACTTC